This entry lists 15 T cell receptor beta chains sequenced from one sample in a study of cytomegalovirus exposure and HLA in healthy donors (dated by TCRdb to the late 2010s). Library preparation used the immunoSEQ multiplex PCR assay. For the multiplex PCR, a mixture combining 60 forward primers for TCR Vbeta segments and 13 reverse primers for TCR Jbeta segments was used. TCRdb mirrors the immuneACCESS table, restricted to in-frame sequences. Some clones are absent from its copies; in checked studies, under half trace to an unresolved V gene, and the reason for the others is unknown. Within this sample are about 160,000 clones, with over 75% of them counted one time only. The ten largest clones take up about 0.93% of the sample. Sequenced sample: PBMCs. All receptors derive from a woman aged 50 to 60 in good health and CMV-seropositive.

This rearrangement joins TRBV4-1 to TRBJ2-2, with D perhaps TRBD2 (6 bases). CDR3 length: 15 residues. Germline CDR1 and CDR2: MGHRA and YSYEKL. The V end lost 1 base, the J end lost 5 bases, and 11 bases lay between the germline ends. This CDR3 is CASSQARRGTGELFF. CDR3 nucleotides: TGCGCCAGCAGCCAAGCCAGGAGGGGTACCGGGGAGCTGTTTTTT.

The V and J genes are TRBV7-9 and TRBJ1-1, with D unresolved. The CDR3 loop spans 12 amino acids. Per the germline V gene, CDR1 is SEHNR and CDR2 is FQNEAQ (reference sequence). Trimming stripped 3 bases from V and 7 bases from J, with 9 bases between. CDR3 residues: CASSFTADEAFF. CDR3 coding DNA: TGTGCCAGCAGCTTTACAGCCGATGAAGCTTTCTTT.

V usage is TRBV4-1 and J usage is TRBJ1-1, with 9 bases fitting TRBD1. V was pared by 1 base and J by 5 bases, with 11 bases of the junction left unmatched. Germline CDR1 is MGHRA and CDR2 is YSYEKL. The CDR3 is 17 amino acids. Here the CDR3 DNA reads TGCGCCAGCAGCCAAGCTGGGGTAAGACAGGGGGGAACTGAAGCTTTCTTT. This codes for CASSQAGVRQGGTEAFF.

The V and J genes are TRBV29-1 and TRBJ1-1; the D is unclear. This CDR3 region has 15 residues. The germline V and J ends were trimmed by 5 bases and 1 base, with 17 bases remaining between them. Germline CDR1 and CDR2: SQVTM and ANQGSEA. The CDR3 bases are TGCAGCGTTTCGCGGGGATTTAGTGGGAACACTGAAGCTTTCTTT. This translates into CSVSRGFSGNTEAFF.

V usage is TRBV18 and J usage is TRBJ2-3, with TRBD2 identical over 9 bases. Germline loops: CDR1 KGHSH, CDR2 LQKENI. The CDR3 runs 16 residues. The junction had 5 bases not matched to a gene; V was cut back by 0 bases and J by 4 bases. This chain's CDR3 is CASSPPFSGGADTQYF. CDR3 nucleotide sequence: TGTGCCAGCTCACCACCTTTTAGCGGGGGCGCAGATACGCAGTATTTT.

This CDR3 reads CASSLDRGAGQETQYF. The CDR3 region has the DNA TGTGCCAGCAGCTTAGATCGGGGAGCGGGGCAAGAGACCCAGTACTTC. The rearrangement uses TRBV11-2 and TRBJ2-5; TRBD2 matches 7 bases. Germline V gene data show CDR1 as SGHAT and CDR2 as FQNNGV. The CDR3 contains 16 residues. V dropped 0 bases and J dropped 2; count of bases not matched to a gene: 6.

With respect to this clone: The missing conserved phenylalanine or tryptophan at the end of this CDR3 makes a read error likely. The V call is TRBV2, the J call TRBJ1-1; D may be TRBD1 (5 bases). The CDR3 consists of 12 residues. Trimming took 10 bases from V and 5 from J, leaving 14 bases between them. The germline V gene encodes CDR1 SNHLY and CDR2 FYNNEI. In DNA, the CDR3 is TGTGCCACCGCTTCGGGGGGGACTGAAGCTTTCGTT. Translated: CATASGGTEAFV.

The gene calls are TRBV6-5 and TRBJ1-5, with TRBD1 identical over 8 bases. With V trimmed by 5 bases and J by 11 bases, 14 bases remained unmatched. Germline V gene lookup returns CDR1 MNHEY and CDR2 SVGAGI. This CDR3 comprises 15 residues. This chain's CDR3 is CASSRMTGDLWSQHF. The CDR3 DNA follows: TGTGCCAGCAGTCGCATGACAGGGGATCTGTGGTCCCAGCATTTT.

The chain links TRBV5-6 to TRBJ1-2; possibly TRBD1 for D (6 bases). Trimming shortened V by 4 bases and J by 6 bases, and 10 bases separated the two germline ends. CDR3 size: 12 residues. Germline CDR1 SGHDT, CDR2 YYEEEE. The CDR3: CASSRGADGYTF. The DNA for the CDR3 is TGTGCCAGCAGCCGGGGGGCGGATGGCTACACCTTC.

Points on this clone: One junction end does not reproduce the germline sequence, and a read error may be involved. The chain has TRBV6-6 and TRBJ2-1, with D possibly matching TRBD2 (5 bases). Germline V CDR1 and CDR2: MNHNY, SVGAGI (reference sequence). CDR3 size: 13 residues. DNA for the CDR3: TGCGGGTTGGGGTCGGGGAGTTTCCATGAGCAGTTCTTC. It translates to CGLGSGSFHEQFF.

This clone was counted a single time. The V and J genes are TRBV5-1 and TRBJ1-4; D is perhaps TRBD1 (6 bases). This CDR3 is 16 amino acids long. CDR1 and CDR2 from the germline V gene are SGHRS and YFSETQ. V lost 0 bases and J 3 bases, leaving 12 bases between the germline ends. The CDR3: CASSLGGRPANEKLFF. In nucleotides, the CDR3 is TGCGCCAGCAGCTTGGGGGGGCGCCCGGCTAATGAAAAACTGTTTTTT.

The chain joins TRBV2 to TRBJ1-1, with D perhaps matching TRBD1 (6 bases). This CDR3 has 16 residues. V lost 6 bases to trimming and J lost 1 base, with 18 bases between them. Germline V gene sequence: CDR1 SNHLY, CDR2 FYNNEI. In nucleotides, the CDR3 is TGTGCCAGCAGCCTTACCCCGGGACAAGCGAACACTGAAGCTTTCTTT. Its protein is CASSLTPGQANTEAFF.

This clone showed up just a few times. This sequence joins TRBV4-1 and TRBJ1-1, with 8 bases aligning to TRBD1. Germline V gives CDR1 MGHRA, CDR2 YSYEKL. V trimming: 4 bases; J trimming: 5 bases; junction bases outside the gene matches: 3. The CDR3 is made up of 13 amino acids. The CDR3: CASSLGQGTEAFF. In nucleotides, the CDR3 is TGCGCCAGCAGCCTCGGACAGGGAACTGAAGCTTTCTTT.

The rearrangement links TRBV28 to TRBJ2-5; D possibly corresponds to TRBD1 (7 bases). Trimming left V 6 bases short and J 3 bases short, with 14 bases between. CDR3 length: 14 residues. Germline V gene lookup returns CDR1 MDHEN and CDR2 SYDVKM. This CDR3 reads CASSAGQYKETQYF. The CDR3 DNA follows: TGTGCCAGCAGCGCGGGACAGTACAAAGAGACCCAGTACTTC.

The V gene is TRBV27, the J gene TRBJ1-5; 7 nucleotides agree with TRBD1. The V gene's germline CDR1 is MNHEY and CDR2 SMNVEV (reference sequence). The CDR3 spans 18 residues. J gave up 0 bases and V 2 bases, and 10 bases lay outside the gene matches. The CDR3 region is CASSLKGGGIYSNQPQHF. As DNA, the CDR3 is TGTGCCAGCAGTTTAAAAGGGGGCGGAATCTATAGCAATCAGCCCCAGCATTTT.